This TCR beta chain was captured in a study of beta chain features in type 1 diabetes. Regarding the study as a whole: Shorter TCRB CDR3s, moderately but significantly so, were found in Type 1 diabetes patients in all four CD4+ subsets.

On this clone: Antigen: not known. Different DNA sequences within this sample yield the same CDR3.

Germline CDR1 and CDR2: GTSNPN and SVGIG (reference sequence). V was trimmed by 2 bases and J by 2 bases, leaving 9 bases between them. The CDR3 is 13 amino acids. The study reverse transcribed the entire isolated RNA, so it sequenced expressed TCRB transcripts. Sequencing used immunoSEQ multiplex PCR; TCRdb keeps in-frame clones, though not all of them. The sample includes about 240,000 clones, around 14% seen only once; the top ten take roughly 0.019%. The gene calls are TRBV30 and TRBJ1-2, with D possibly matching TRBD1 (6 bases). The source material was naive CD4+ T cells from blood. This TCR came from a young man with type 1 diabetes. CDR3 DNA: TGTGCCTGGAGTACCCAGGGGAACTATGGCTACACCTTC. Protein product: CAWSTQGNYGYTF.